Below, 30 T cell receptor beta chains from the same sample are listed, as sequenced in a study of blood T cell repertoires in COVID-19. Some clones are missing from TCRdb's copy, which holds only in-frame ones; the method was immunoSEQ multiplex PCR. Found here are approximately 50,000 clones, around four fifths of them singletons; the top ten hold about 5.2%. The specimen was peripheral blood. The receptors here all came from a human donor in a cohort sampled during active COVID-19.

This rearrangement joins TRBV7-9 to TRBJ1-2; D is possibly TRBD1 (5 bases). The CDR3 has 14 amino acids. Germline loops: CDR1 SEHNR, CDR2 FQNEAQ (reference sequence). V was pared by 2 bases and J by 6 bases, with 13 bases between. CDR3 DNA: TGTGCCAGCAGCTTATGGCGCGGGGCTGATGGCTACACCTTC. It is translated as CASSLWRGADGYTF.

The genes are TRBV6-1 and TRBJ1-5, with D possibly TRBD1 on 5 matching bases. V was clipped by 3 bases and J by 6 bases, with 12 bases between them. Looked up from germline, CDR1 is MNHNS and CDR2 is SASEGT. This CDR3 contains 14 residues. The CDR3 DNA reads as TGTGCCAGCAGTGAGGGGAGGGGCGGTCAGCCCCAGCATTTT. Translation gives CASSEGRGGQPQHF.

The V gene is TRBV5-8, the J gene TRBJ2-1; D is possibly TRBD1 (6 bases). The length of the CDR3 is 13 residues. Trimming shortened V by 3 bases and J by 7 bases, and 11 bases separated the two germline ends. CDR1 SGHTS and CDR2 YDEGEE come from the germline V gene. The CDR3 DNA reads TGTGCCAGCAGCTATATAACAGGGAATGAGCAGTTCTTC. Its translation is CASSYITGNEQFF.

The genes are TRBV10-1 and TRBJ2-2; 9 positions match TRBD2. The V segment lost 5 bases and the J segment 0 bases; nucleotides outside the gene matches: 4. CDR3 length: 16 amino acids. Germline V lookup: CDR1 WNHNN, CDR2 SYGVQD (reference sequence). For the CDR3, the DNA is TGCGCCAGCAGTTCTGGCGGGGGGGCGAACACCGGGGAGCTGTTTTTT. Translated, it gives CASSSGGGANTGELFF.

The chain recombines TRBV11-2 with TRBJ1-1; D ambiguous. The V end was cut by 8 bases, the J end by 5 bases, with 15 bases between. This CDR3 is 13 amino acids long. CDR1 is SGHAT, CDR2 FQNNGV, per germline. CDR3 protein: CASYQREGTEAFF. DNA of the CDR3: TGTGCCAGCTATCAGCGGGAAGGGACTGAAGCTTTCTTT.

This chain connects TRBV5-1 to TRBJ2-1; D not resolved. In germline, CDR1 is SGHRS, CDR2 YFSETQ. There are 12 residues in the CDR3. Trimming shortened V by 4 bases and J by 7 bases, and 9 bases separated the two germline ends. The CDR3 loop is CASSSYYNEQFF. Here the CDR3 DNA reads TGCGCCAGCAGCAGCTATTATAATGAGCAGTTCTTC.

The gene calls are TRBV5-6 and TRBJ1-6, with 9 positions matching TRBD1. J gave up 5 bases and V 1 base, and 4 bases lay outside the gene matches. Germline CDR1 reads SGHDT; CDR2 reads YYEEEE. This CDR3 has 16 amino acids. The CDR3 region is CASSLLGTGNNSPLHF. The CDR3 DNA reads TGTGCCAGCAGCTTGCTTGGGACAGGGAATAATTCACCCCTCCACTTT.

This chain links TRBV7-2 with TRBJ1-5; 8 bases are a match to TRBD1. V was pared by 5 bases and J by 7 bases, with 13 bases of the junction left unmatched. Germline V gives CDR1 SGHTA, CDR2 FQGNSA. This CDR3 has 16 amino acids. CDR3 amino acids: CASSLQGAGVRQPQHF. CDR3 coding DNA: TGTGCCAGCAGCCTCCAGGGGGCTGGGGTGCGGCAGCCCCAGCATTTT. Together with reference TRBV7-2 and TRBJ1-5, the CDR3 gives the full variable domain: GAGVSQSPSNKVTEKGKDVELRCDPISGHTALYWYRQSLGQGLEFLIYFQGNSAPDKSGLPSDRFSAERTGGSVSTLTIQRTQQEDSAVYLCASSLQGAGVRQPQHFGDGTRLSIL.

This rearrangement joins TRBV2 to TRBJ1-3, with D perhaps TRBD1 (6 bases). The CDR3 sequence is 14 residues long. V gave up 5 bases and J gave up 0 bases, with 8 bases separating them. Looked up from germline, CDR1 is SNHLY and CDR2 is FYNNEI. The CDR3 spells CASSTGFSGNTIYF. CDR3 in DNA: TGTGCCAGCAGTACAGGGTTCTCTGGAAACACCATATATTTT. Full variable domain (rest looked up from reference TRBV2 and TRBJ1-3): EPEVTQTPSHQVTQMGQEVILRCVPISNHLYFYWYRQILGQKVEFLVSFYNNEISEKSEIFDDQFSVERPDGSNFTLKIRSTKLEDSAMYFCASSTGFSGNTIYFGEGSWLTVV.

This chain links TRBV30 with TRBJ2-2; the D gene is possibly TRBD1 (6 bases). Germline CDR1 reads GTSNPN; CDR2 reads SVGIG (reference sequence). The CDR3 extends over 13 amino acids. V was clipped by 2 bases and J by 4 bases, with 8 bases between them. In DNA form, the CDR3 reads TGTGCCTGGAGTAGGACAGCCACCGGGGAGCTGTTTTTT. Protein sequence: CAWSRTATGELFF.

The gene calls are TRBV4-1 and TRBJ2-3; 7 bases line up with TRBD2. Trimming cost V 4 bases and J 9 bases; bases outside gene matches: 4. The CDR3 consists of 12 residues. Germline V gene sequence: CDR1 MGHRA, CDR2 YSYEKL. This CDR3 reads CASSRAGGTQYF. CDR3 bases: TGCGCCAGCAGCCGCGCCGGGGGGACGCAGTATTTT.

The sample holds a few counts of this clone. V gene TRBV7-8 combines with J gene TRBJ1-2; D remains unclear. V lost 5 bases and J 4 bases, leaving 14 bases between the germline ends. Germline V CDR1 and CDR2: SGHVS, FQNEAQ. The CDR3 extends over 14 amino acids. The CDR3 DNA reads as TGTGCCAGCAGCAGCGGGCACAGCTCCTATGGCTACACCTTC. Amino acid sequence: CASSSGHSSYGYTF.

The genes are TRBV9 and TRBJ2-7, with 10 nucleotides matching TRBD2. The CDR3 is 14 amino acids. Germline V gives CDR1 SGDLS, CDR2 YYNGEE. V lost 4 bases, J lost 2 bases, and 3 bases stayed unmatched. CDR3 region: CASSTSGDTYEQYF. CDR3 DNA: TGTGCCAGCAGCACTAGCGGGGACACCTACGAGCAGTACTTC.

This chain connects TRBV3-1 (or the pseudogene TRBV3-2) to TRBJ1-3; D unresolved. Trimming removed 3 bases at V and 2 bases at J, with 8 bases between. CDR3 length: 14 residues. CDR1 and CDR2 (germline): LGHDT, YNNKEL (reference sequence). Here the CDR3 DNA reads TGTGCCAGCAGCCATTCAGGCCCTGGAAACACCATATATTTT. This sequence encodes CASSHSGPGNTIYF.

The chain carries TRBV7-2 and TRBJ1-1; weak D call: TRBD1 (5 bases). Trimming removed 6 bases at V and 11 bases at J, with 19 bases between. The germline gives CDR1 SGHTA, CDR2 FQGNSA. The CDR3 is made up of 13 amino acids. The CDR3 here is CASRPGPINVAFF. CDR3 DNA: TGTGCCAGCAGACCAGGGCCAATCAACGTGGCTTTCTTT. Variable domain in full (rest from reference TRBV7-2 and TRBJ1-1): GAGVSQSPSNKVTEKGKDVELRCDPISGHTALYWYRQSLGQGLEFLIYFQGNSAPDKSGLPSDRFSAERTGGSVSTLTIQRTQQEDSAVYLCASRPGPINVAFFGQGTRLTVV.

The rearrangement links TRBV11-2 to TRBJ2-3, with 11 bases that match TRBD2. V was clipped by 1 base and J by 4 bases; unmatched bases: 1. Germline V gene sequence: CDR1 SGHAT, CDR2 FQNNGV. This CDR3 is 15 amino acids long. The CDR3 coding sequence is TGTGCCAGCAGCTTAGGACTAGCGGGGTCAGATACGCAGTATTTT. Its translation is CASSLGLAGSDTQYF.

In its sample, this clone was seen once. The chain recombines TRBV9 with TRBJ1-2; D is undetermined. The CDR3 contains 16 residues. Germline-derived CDR1 and CDR2 are SGDLS and YYNGEE. The V end was cut by 3 bases, the J end by 3 bases, with 18 bases between. The CDR3 DNA reads as TGTGCCAGCAGCGACGGTGGTGGGAGGTTGGACTATGGCTACACCTTC. Translation gives CASSDGGGRLDYGYTF.

This rearrangement joins TRBV20-1 to TRBJ1-3; D is unresolved. The CDR3 consists of 15 residues. V was cut by 3 bases and J by 0 bases, with 12 bases left in between. Germline V gene sequence: CDR1 DFQATT, CDR2 SNEGSKA (reference sequence). CDR3 in amino acids: CSASSVSSSGNTIYF. Written as DNA, the CDR3 is TGCAGTGCTAGTTCGGTTAGTTCCTCTGGAAACACCATATATTTT.

This rearrangement joins TRBV5-1 to TRBJ2-3; 8 nucleotides line up with TRBD1. V shed 4 bases and J 1 base; nucleotides not matched to a gene: 5. Looked up from germline, CDR1 is SGHRS and CDR2 is YFSETQ. The CDR3 is made up of 15 amino acids. The CDR3 nucleotides are TGCGCCAGCAGCCGCAGGGGGCTTGGCACAGATACGCAGTATTTT. Translation: CASSRRGLGTDTQYF.

In its sample, this clone is medium-sized. This chain connects TRBV5-8 to TRBJ1-2; D unclear. CDR1 SGHTS and CDR2 YDEGEE come from the germline V gene. Trimming took 4 bases from V and 7 from J, leaving 17 bases between them. The CDR3 length is 14 residues. CDR3 nucleotides: TGTGCCAGCAGCCCGGCAATGGGCCGCCGTGGCTACACCTTC. This codes for CASSPAMGRRGYTF.

V and J are TRBV6-6 and TRBJ2-2; 8 bases match TRBD1. Germline V gene data show CDR1 as MNHNY and CDR2 as SVGAGI (reference sequence). The CDR3 runs 15 residues. The V and J ends lost 6 bases and 4 bases, in that order; junction bases with no gene match: 7. This chain's CDR3 is CASSTRTGGTGELFF. Written as DNA, the CDR3 is TGTGCCAGCAGCACCCGAACAGGGGGCACCGGGGAGCTGTTTTTT.

V gene TRBV10-3 combines with J gene TRBJ2-7; possible D gene TRBD1, 8 bases. CDR1 ENHRY and CDR2 SYGVKD come from the germline V gene. The length of the CDR3 is 14 residues. The V gene lost 6 bases and the J gene lost 3 bases, with 15 bases spanning the gap. CDR3 protein: CAIRSGTGRYEQYF. The DNA for the CDR3 is TGTGCCATCAGAAGCGGGACAGGCCGCTACGAGCAGTACTTC.

The V call is TRBV6-5, the J call TRBJ1-1; possible D gene TRBD1, 6 bases. CDR1 is MNHEY, CDR2 SVGAGI, per germline. V was clipped by 5 bases and J by 5 bases, with 18 bases between them. The length of the CDR3 is 15 residues. The CDR3 DNA reads TGTGCCAGCAGTCATAAAAAAGCAGGGGAAACTGAAGCTTTCTTT. It yields the protein CASSHKKAGETEAFF.

The V and J genes are TRBV5-1 and TRBJ1-1; D possibly corresponds to TRBD1 (6 bases). V was trimmed by 5 bases and J by 4 bases, leaving 12 bases between them. The CDR3 sequence is 13 residues long. Germline V lookup: CDR1 SGHRS, CDR2 YFSETQ. The CDR3 protein is CASRPGDGTEAFF. In DNA, the CDR3 is TGCGCCAGCAGACCAGGGGACGGCACTGAAGCTTTCTTT.

The V gene is TRBV19, the J gene TRBJ2-5; 10 bases are a match to TRBD2. Trimming removed 6 bases from V and 3 bases from J; junction bases left unmatched: 19. This CDR3 comprises 19 residues. Looked up from germline, CDR1 is LNHDA and CDR2 is SQIVND (reference sequence). The CDR3 nucleotides read TGTGCCAGTAGCTTTAGCGGGGGGCACACTAATTGGATGGAAGAGACCCAGTACTTC. It specifies CASSFSGGHTNWMEETQYF. The entire variable domain, with the rest obtained from reference TRBV19 and TRBJ2-5, is as follows: DGGITQSPKYLFRKEGQNVTLSCEQNLNHDAMYWYRQDPGQGLRLIYYSQIVNDFQKGDIAEGYSVSREKKESFPLTVTSAQKNPTAFYLCASSFSGGHTNWMEETQYFGPGTRLLVL.

The genes are TRBV20-1 and TRBJ2-5; D gene unclear. The V end lost 7 bases, the J end lost 7 bases, and 13 bases lay between the germline ends. In germline, CDR1 is DFQATT, CDR2 SNEGSKA (reference sequence). The CDR3 spans 11 residues. The CDR3 reads CSVKRMGTQYF. The CDR3 coding sequence is TGCAGTGTAAAGAGGATGGGGACCCAGTACTTC.

The chain links TRBV20-1 to TRBJ1-5, with unresolved D. The CDR3 length is 14 residues. Per the germline V gene, CDR1 is DFQATT and CDR2 is SNEGSKA (reference sequence). V was shortened by 3 bases and J by 7 bases, with 16 bases between the two germline ends. The CDR3 protein is CSASALPRGQPQHF. As DNA, the CDR3 is TGCAGTGCTAGTGCCCTGCCACGCGGGCAGCCCCAGCATTTT.

This clone appeared a single time. The V call is TRBV30, the J call TRBJ2-3; TRBD1 is a possible D gene (6 bases). Per the germline V gene, CDR1 is GTSNPN and CDR2 is SVGIG (reference sequence). Trimming stripped 4 bases from V and 2 bases from J, with 13 bases between. CDR3 length: 14 residues. The CDR3 region has the DNA TGTGCCTGGACCAGGGGATCGAACACAGATACGCAGTATTTT. The encoded protein is CAWTRGSNTDTQYF.

V is TRBV30 and J is TRBJ1-1, with a tentative D call TRBD1 (5 bases). CDR3 length: 13 amino acids. Germline CDR1 reads GTSNPN; CDR2 reads SVGIG (reference sequence). Trimming removed 2 bases at V and 1 base at J, with 8 bases between. The CDR3 region has the DNA TGTGCCTGGAGTCGACAGAGGAACACTGAAGCTTTCTTT. This codes for CAWSRQRNTEAFF. The complete variable domain, with remaining parts taken from reference TRBV30 and TRBJ1-1, reads SQTIHQWPATLVQPVGSPLSLECTVEGTSNPNLYWYRQAAGRGLQLLFYSVGIGQISSEVPQNLSASRPQDRQFILSSKKLLLSDSGFYLCAWSRQRNTEAFFGQGTRLTVV.

The V and J genes are TRBV6-4 and TRBJ2-1; tentatively, D is TRBD1 (6 bases). Per the germline V gene, CDR1 is MRHNA and CDR2 is SNTAGT. Trimming took 4 bases from V and 10 from J, leaving 23 bases between them. The CDR3 length is 16 residues. The CDR3, as DNA: TGTGCCAGCAGTGCCGAACCCCCAGGGGCGGGCAGCGAGCAGTTCTTC. As protein: CASSAEPPGAGSEQFF.